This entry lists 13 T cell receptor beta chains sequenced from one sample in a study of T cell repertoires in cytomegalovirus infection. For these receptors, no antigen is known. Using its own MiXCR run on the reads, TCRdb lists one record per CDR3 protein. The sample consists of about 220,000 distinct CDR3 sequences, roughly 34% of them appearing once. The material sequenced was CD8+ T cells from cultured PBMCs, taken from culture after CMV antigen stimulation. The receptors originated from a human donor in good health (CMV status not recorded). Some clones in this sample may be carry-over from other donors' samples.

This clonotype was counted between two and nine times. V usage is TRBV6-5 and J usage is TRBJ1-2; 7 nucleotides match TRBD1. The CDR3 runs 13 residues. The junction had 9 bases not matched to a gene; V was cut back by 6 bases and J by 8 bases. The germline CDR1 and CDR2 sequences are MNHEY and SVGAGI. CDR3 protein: CASRETGMEGYTF. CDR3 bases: TGTGCCAGCAGGGAGACAGGGATGGAGGGCTACACCTTC.

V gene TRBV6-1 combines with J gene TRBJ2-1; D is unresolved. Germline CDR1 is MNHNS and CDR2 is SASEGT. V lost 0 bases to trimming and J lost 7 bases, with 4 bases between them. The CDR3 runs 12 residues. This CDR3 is CASSEALNEQFF. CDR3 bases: TGTGCCAGCAGTGAAGCTTTAAATGAGCAGTTCTTC.

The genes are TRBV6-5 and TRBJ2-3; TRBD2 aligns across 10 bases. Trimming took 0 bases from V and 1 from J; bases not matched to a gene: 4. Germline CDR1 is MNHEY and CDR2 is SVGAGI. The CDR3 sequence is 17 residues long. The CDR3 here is CASSYSEAGGGTDTQYF. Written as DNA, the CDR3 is TGTGCCAGCAGTTACTCGGAAGCGGGAGGGGGCACAGATACGCAGTATTTT.

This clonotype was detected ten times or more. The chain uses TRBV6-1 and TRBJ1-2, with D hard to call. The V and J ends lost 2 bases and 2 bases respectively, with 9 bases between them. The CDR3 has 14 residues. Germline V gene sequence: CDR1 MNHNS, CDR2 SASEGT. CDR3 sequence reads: CASSELLLNYGYTF. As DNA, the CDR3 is TGTGCCAGCAGTGAACTGTTGCTGAACTATGGCTACACCTTC.

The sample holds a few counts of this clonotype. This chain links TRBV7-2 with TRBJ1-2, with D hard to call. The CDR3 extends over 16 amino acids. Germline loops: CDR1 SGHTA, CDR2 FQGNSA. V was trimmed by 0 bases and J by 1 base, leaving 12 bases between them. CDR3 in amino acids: CASSLARLRINYGYTF. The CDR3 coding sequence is TGTGCCAGCAGCTTAGCTAGGTTAAGGATTAACTATGGCTACACCTTC.

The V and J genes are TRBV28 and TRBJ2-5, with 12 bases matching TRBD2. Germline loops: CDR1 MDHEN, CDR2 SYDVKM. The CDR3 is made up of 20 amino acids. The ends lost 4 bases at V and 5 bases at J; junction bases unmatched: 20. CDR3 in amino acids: CASSSKGGLAGGPFRETQYF. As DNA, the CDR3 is TGTGCCAGCAGTTCGAAAGGCGGGCTAGCGGGAGGGCCTTTTCGTGAGACCCAGTACTTC.

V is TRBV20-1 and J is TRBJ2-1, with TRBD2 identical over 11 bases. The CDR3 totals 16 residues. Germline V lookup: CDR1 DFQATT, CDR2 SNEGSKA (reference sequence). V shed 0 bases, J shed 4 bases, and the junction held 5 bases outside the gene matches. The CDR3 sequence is CSAREQLAGAYNEQFF. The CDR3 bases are TGCAGTGCTAGAGAACAACTAGCGGGAGCATACAATGAGCAGTTCTTC.

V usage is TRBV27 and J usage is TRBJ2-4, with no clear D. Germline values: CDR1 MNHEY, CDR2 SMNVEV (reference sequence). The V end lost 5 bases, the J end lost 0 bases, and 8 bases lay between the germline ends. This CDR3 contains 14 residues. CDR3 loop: CASSTNLAKNIQYF. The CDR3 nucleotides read TGTGCCAGCAGTACTAATTTAGCCAAAAACATTCAGTACTTC.

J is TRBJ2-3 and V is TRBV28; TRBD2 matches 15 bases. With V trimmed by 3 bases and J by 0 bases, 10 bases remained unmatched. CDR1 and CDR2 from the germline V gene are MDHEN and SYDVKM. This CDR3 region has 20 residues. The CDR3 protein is CASSLSGLAGGPESTDTQYF. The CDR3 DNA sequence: TGTGCCAGCAGTTTGAGTGGACTAGCGGGAGGGCCCGAGAGCACAGATACGCAGTATTTT.

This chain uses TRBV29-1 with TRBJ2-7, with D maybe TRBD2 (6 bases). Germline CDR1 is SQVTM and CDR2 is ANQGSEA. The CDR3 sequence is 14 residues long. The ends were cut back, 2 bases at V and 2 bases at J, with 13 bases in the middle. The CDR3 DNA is TGCAGCGTTGAAACGGCGGGGAGCACCTACGAGCAGTACTTC. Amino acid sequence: CSVETAGSTYEQYF.

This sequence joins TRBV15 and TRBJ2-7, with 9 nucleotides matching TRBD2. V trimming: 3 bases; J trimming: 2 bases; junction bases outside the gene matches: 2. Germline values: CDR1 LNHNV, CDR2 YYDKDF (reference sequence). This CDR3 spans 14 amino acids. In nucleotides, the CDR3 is TGTGCCACCAGCAGTAGACTAGCGGCCTACGAGCAGTACTTC. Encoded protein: CATSSRLAAYEQYF. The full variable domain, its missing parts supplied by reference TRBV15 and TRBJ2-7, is DAMVIQNPRYQVTQFGKPVTLSCSQTLNHNVMYWYQQKSSQAPKLLFHYYDKDFNNEADTPDNFQSRRPNTSFCFLDIRSPGLGDTAMYLCATSSRLAAYEQYFGPGTRLTVT.

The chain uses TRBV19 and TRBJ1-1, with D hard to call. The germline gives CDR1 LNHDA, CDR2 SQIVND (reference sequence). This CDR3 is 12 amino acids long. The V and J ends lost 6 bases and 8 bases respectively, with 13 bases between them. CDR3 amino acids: CASSRTVGEAFF. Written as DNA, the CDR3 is TGTGCCAGTAGCCGGACCGTTGGCGAAGCTTTCTTT.

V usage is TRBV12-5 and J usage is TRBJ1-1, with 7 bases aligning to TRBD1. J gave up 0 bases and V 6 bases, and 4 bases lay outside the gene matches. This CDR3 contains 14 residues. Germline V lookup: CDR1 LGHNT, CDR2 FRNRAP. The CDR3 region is CASGAGTVNTEAFF. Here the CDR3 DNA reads TGTGCTAGTGGGGCCGGGACAGTGAACACTGAAGCTTTCTTT.